This TCR beta chain was documented in a study of T-cell reconstitution after alpha-beta-depleted transplantation in children. The V end was cut by 0 bases, the J end by 5 bases, with 12 bases between. This CDR3 has 15 residues. Germline loops: CDR1 SGHRS, CDR2 YFSETQ. Preparation of the TCRbeta library was carried out with unique molecular identifiers. TCRdb passed the PCR reads through MiXCR, listing each CDR3 protein once. Seen here are about 400,000 distinct CDR3 sequences, about a fifth observed once, and the top ten hold 3% to 4%. This clonotype was detected only a few times. The sequence was collected from a human donor who donated a stem cell graft to a child with acute myeloid leukemia. This chain uses TRBV5-1 with TRBJ2-1; D call uncertain. The source was PBMCs from the stem cell graft donor, collected from the stem cell graft. CDR3 DNA sequence: TGCGCCAGCAGCTTGGGTAGTACACCTAACAATGAGCAGTTCTTC. Its translation is CASSLGSTPNNEQFF.